The text below deals with one TCR beta chain. The data are from a study of blood T cell repertoires in COVID-19. Background on the study: Samples came from the United States, Italy and Spain, spanning acute and convalescent COVID-19. Sample material is recorded as cDNA or gDNA derived from T cells, B-cell-depleted T cells, or PBMCs.

Authors' data handling: Reference gene primer amplification yielded estimated nucleated cell counts. The data were produced by immunoSEQ multiplex PCR, yet TCRdb's version contains in-frame clones alone and is incomplete. V and J calls plus clone size are reproduced from that table; the DNA served to infer D and trimming. The data contain about 170,000 clones, roughly 85% of them singletons. Germline lookup yields CDR1 SGHRS and CDR2 YFSETQ. The V gene end was trimmed by 4 bases and the J gene end by 4 bases; junction bases not matched to a gene: 6. The CDR3 covers 15 residues. This chain links TRBV5-1 with TRBJ2-3; TRBD1 aligns across 10 bases. This sequence originates from a woman aged 80 or over with active or convalescent COVID-19. The material sequenced was peripheral blood. CDR3 coding DNA: TGCGCCAGCAGCGCCTCGACAGGGGGCGCAGATACGCAGTATTTT. This gives the protein CASSASTGGADTQYF. The full variable domain, completed using reference TRBV5-1 and TRBJ2-3, is KAGVTQTPRYLIKTRGQQVTLSCSPISGHRSVSWYQQTPGQGLQFLFEYFSETQRNKGNFPGRFSGRQFSNSRSEMNVSTLELGDSALYLCASSASTGGADTQYFGPGTRLTVL.